This TCR beta chain comes out of a study of prognosis after radiotherapy for stage I lung cancer. The wider study: Nobody among the patients got concurrent therapy with stereotactic body radiotherapy.

Between the trimmed V and J ends, which lost 3 bases and 7 bases, there was a span of 15 bases. The V gene's germline CDR1 is LNHDA and CDR2 SQIVND (reference sequence). The CDR3 loop spans 14 amino acids. This clonotype was recorded at least ten times. Its antigen remains unknown. Study-wide findings and caveats: A drop in unique TCR clone counts was seen after stereotactic body radiation therapy, median around 10,000 versus 6,500.

Genomic DNA served as the source from which two-round multiplex PCR generated TCR beta CDR3 amplicons. Primers specific to each TRBV and TRBJ gene drove first-round PCR. A second round of PCR was carried out using universal primers. Each CDR3 protein gets one entry after TCRdb re-called the multiplex PCR reads with MiXCR. The sample carries under 50,000 distinct CDR3 sequences, approximately 25% recorded once. The chain carries TRBV19 and TRBJ1-2; D possibly corresponds to TRBD1 (5 bases). The starting material was PBMCs, obtained before or after stereotactic body radiation therapy (not recorded which). The receptor's source is a donor aged 50 or older with non-small cell lung cancer. CDR3 DNA sequence: TGTGCCAGTAGTATCCCCGGAGCAGGGTTTGGCTACACCTTC. Translating gives CASSIPGAGFGYTF.